The entry below describes one TCR beta chain. CDR3 size: 17 residues. The germline V gene has CDR1 SGHRS and CDR2 YFSETQ. Trimming left V 6 bases short and J 0 bases short, with 20 bases between. Via MiXCR, TCRdb re-called the RT-PCR reads, giving one row per CDR3 protein. The table shows fewer than 800,000 distinct CDR3 sequences, with approximately 15% occurring only once. Sequenced material: memory CD4+ T cells from blood. J is TRBJ2-3 and V is TRBV5-1; the D gene is possibly TRBD2 (8 bases). This receptor was taken from a female donor in good health, serving as a healthy control. CDR3 region: CASTRGDSGGSTDTQYF. DNA for the CDR3: TGCGCCAGCACCCGAGGGGACAGCGGGGGAAGCACAGATACGCAGTATTTT.